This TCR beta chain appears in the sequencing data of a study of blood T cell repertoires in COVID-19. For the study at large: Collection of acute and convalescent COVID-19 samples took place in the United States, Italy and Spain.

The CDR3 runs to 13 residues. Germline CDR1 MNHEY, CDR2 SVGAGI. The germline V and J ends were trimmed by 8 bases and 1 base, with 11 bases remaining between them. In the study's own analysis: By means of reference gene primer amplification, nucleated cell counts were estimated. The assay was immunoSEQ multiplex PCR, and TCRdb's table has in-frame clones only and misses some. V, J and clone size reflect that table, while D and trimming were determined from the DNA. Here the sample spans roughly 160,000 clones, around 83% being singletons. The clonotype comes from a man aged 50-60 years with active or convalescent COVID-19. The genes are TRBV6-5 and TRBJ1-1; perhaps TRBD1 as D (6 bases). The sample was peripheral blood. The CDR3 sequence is CASRSRGNTEAFF. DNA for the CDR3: TGTGCCAGCCGCTCCAGGGGGAACACTGAAGCTTTCTTT.